Following are 5 T cell receptor beta chains from one sample sequenced in a study of cytomegalovirus exposure and HLA in healthy donors (dated by TCRdb to 2016 to 2017). The library came from the immunoSEQ multiplex PCR assay. The multiplex PCR relied on a mix of 60 forward primers for TCR Vbeta segments and 13 reverse primers for TCR Jbeta segments. Entries here come from immuneACCESS through TCRdb and include only in-frame sequences with V and J called. Some clones fail to appear in such tables; in the studies checked, an unresolved V gene covers under half of the shortfall, and the cause of the remainder is unknown. The sample table shows about 150,000 clones, and less than 90% are seen once. Less than 2.5% of the sample is held by the ten biggest clonotypes. Material for sequencing was PBMCs. These receptor sequences come from a boy between 2 and 15 years old in good health and CMV-seronegative.

The chain links TRBV6-4 to TRBJ2-2; D is possibly TRBD1 (5 bases). Germline V gene lookup returns CDR1 MRHNA and CDR2 SNTAGT. Trimming cost V 3 bases and J 3 bases, with 5 bases left between them. This CDR3 region has 13 residues. CDR3 sequence reads: CASSEGDTGELFF. CDR3 sequence (DNA): TGTGCCAGCAGTGAAGGGGACACCGGGGAGCTGTTTTTT.

This chain connects TRBV7-6 to TRBJ2-2; TRBD2 aligns across 10 bases. The V gene end was trimmed by 5 bases and the J gene end by 5 bases; junction bases not matched to a gene: 8. Germline lookup yields CDR1 SGHVS and CDR2 FNYEAQ. The CDR3 is 16 residues long. The CDR3 spells CASSQQREGWTGELFF. Written as DNA, the CDR3 is TGTGCCAGCAGCCAACAGCGGGAGGGCTGGACCGGGGAGCTGTTTTTT.

V gene TRBV7-9 combines with J gene TRBJ1-2; D unclear. There are 14 residues in the CDR3. Between the trimmed V and J ends, which lost 0 bases and 6 bases, there was a span of 11 bases. Germline lookup yields CDR1 SEHNR and CDR2 FQNEAQ (reference sequence). This CDR3 reads CASSLAGARDGYTF. The CDR3 region has the DNA TGTGCCAGCAGCTTAGCGGGTGCCCGGGATGGCTACACCTTC.

This chain connects TRBV7-9 to TRBJ2-1; D possibly corresponds to TRBD1 (6 bases). CDR1 SEHNR and CDR2 FQNEAQ come from the germline V gene (reference sequence). The CDR3 totals 18 residues. The V and J ends lost 0 bases and 4 bases respectively, with 19 bases between them. CDR3: CASSLAGRGAFLYNEQFF. The DNA of the CDR3 is TGTGCCAGCAGCTTAGCGGGCAGGGGCGCATTTCTGTACAATGAGCAGTTCTTC.

The V and J genes are TRBV29-1 and TRBJ2-7; the D is unclear. This CDR3 spans 13 amino acids. Looked up from germline, CDR1 is SQVTM and CDR2 is ANQGSEA. The CDR3 is CSFKERPAYEQYF. DNA of the CDR3: TGCAGTTTTAAGGAGAGGCCGGCCTACGAGCAGTACTTC.